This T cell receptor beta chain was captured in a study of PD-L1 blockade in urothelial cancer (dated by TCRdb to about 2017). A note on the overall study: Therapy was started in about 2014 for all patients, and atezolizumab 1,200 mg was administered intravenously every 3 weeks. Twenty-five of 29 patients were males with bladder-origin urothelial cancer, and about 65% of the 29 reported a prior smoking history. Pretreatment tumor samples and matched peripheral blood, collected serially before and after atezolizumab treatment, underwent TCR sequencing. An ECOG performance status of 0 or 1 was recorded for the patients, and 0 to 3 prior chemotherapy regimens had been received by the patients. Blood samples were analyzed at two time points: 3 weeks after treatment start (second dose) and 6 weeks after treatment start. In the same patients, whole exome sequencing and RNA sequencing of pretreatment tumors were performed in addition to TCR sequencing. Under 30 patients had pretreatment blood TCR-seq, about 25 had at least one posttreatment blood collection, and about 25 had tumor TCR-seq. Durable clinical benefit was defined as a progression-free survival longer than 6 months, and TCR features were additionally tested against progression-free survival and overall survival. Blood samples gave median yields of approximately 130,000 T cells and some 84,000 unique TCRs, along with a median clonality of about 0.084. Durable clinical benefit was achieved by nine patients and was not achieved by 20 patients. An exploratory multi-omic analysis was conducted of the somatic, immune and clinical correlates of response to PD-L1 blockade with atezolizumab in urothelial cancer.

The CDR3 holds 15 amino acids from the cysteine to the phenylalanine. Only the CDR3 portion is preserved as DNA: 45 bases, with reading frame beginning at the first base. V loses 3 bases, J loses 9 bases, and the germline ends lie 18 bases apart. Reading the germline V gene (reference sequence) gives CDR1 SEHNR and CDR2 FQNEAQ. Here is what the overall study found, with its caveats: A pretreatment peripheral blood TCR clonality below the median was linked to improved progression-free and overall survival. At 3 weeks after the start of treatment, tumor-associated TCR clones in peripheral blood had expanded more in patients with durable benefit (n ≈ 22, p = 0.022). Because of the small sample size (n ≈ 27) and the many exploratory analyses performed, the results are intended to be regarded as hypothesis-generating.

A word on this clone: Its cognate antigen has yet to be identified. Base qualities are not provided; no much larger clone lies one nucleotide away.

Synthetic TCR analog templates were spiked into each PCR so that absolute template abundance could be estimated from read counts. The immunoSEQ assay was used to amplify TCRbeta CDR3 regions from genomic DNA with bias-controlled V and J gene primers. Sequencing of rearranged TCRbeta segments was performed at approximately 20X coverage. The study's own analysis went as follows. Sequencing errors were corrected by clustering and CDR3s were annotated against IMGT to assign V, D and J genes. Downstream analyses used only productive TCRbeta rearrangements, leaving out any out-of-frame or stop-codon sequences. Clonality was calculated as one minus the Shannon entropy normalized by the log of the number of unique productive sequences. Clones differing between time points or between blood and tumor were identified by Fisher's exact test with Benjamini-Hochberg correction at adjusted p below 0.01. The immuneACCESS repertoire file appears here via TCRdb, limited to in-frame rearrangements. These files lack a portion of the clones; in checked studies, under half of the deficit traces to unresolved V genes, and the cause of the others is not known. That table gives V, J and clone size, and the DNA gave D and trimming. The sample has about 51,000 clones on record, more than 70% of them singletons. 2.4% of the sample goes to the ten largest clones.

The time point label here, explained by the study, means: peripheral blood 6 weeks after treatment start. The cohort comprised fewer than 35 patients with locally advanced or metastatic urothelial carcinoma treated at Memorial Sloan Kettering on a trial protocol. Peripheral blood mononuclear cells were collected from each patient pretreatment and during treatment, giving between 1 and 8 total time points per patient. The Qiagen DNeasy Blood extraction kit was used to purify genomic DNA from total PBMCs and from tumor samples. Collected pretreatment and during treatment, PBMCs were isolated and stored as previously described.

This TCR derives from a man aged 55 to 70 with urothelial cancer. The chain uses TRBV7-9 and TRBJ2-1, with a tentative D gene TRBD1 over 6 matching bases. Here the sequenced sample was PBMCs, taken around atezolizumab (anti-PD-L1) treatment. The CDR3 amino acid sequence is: CASSFVSGTSSEQFF. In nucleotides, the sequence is TGTGCCAGCAGCTTTGTTTCCGGGACATCTAGTGAGCAGTTCTTC.